One sample yielded the 15 T cell receptor beta chains listed below, sequenced in a study of T cell responses to AZD1222 COVID-19 vaccine. The table came from immunoSEQ multiplex PCR; TCRdb's copy has only in-frame clones and leaves some out. The sample gives 150,000 to 200,000 clones, about 92% of which show up once; approximately 4% is in the top ten. The sequenced sample was peripheral blood, obtained on day 0 of AZD1222 vaccination. Source of these receptors: an adult in good health.

V is TRBV11-2 and J is TRBJ1-2; 7 bases are a match to TRBD1. Trimming at V came to 4 bases and at J to 2 bases, leaving 4 bases not matched to a gene. The CDR3 is 14 residues long. Looked up from germline, CDR1 is SGHAT and CDR2 is FQNNGV. The CDR3 reads CASSSDRANYGYTF. The CDR3 nucleotides read TGTGCCAGCAGCTCAGACAGGGCGAACTATGGCTACACCTTC.

A word on this clone: A junction end diverges from the germline sequence, so it may reflect a read error. This chain connects TRBV11-2 to TRBJ2-1; a possible D gene is TRBD1 (6 bases). The CDR3 totals 12 residues. Per germline, CDR1 SGHAT and CDR2 FQNNGV. Written as DNA, the CDR3 is TGTGCCAGCAGCGCACCCGAGTGGGGGCAAATCTTC. This sequence encodes CASSAPEWGQIF.

The rearrangement joins TRBV2 to TRBJ1-2; tentative D call: TRBD1 (6 bases). CDR1 and CDR2 (germline): SNHLY, FYNNEI. The CDR3 length is 14 residues. Trimming shortened V by 7 bases and J by 7 bases, and 19 bases separated the two germline ends. Here the CDR3 reads CASKSGGGQRGYTF. CDR3 nucleotides: TGTGCCAGCAAATCGGGGGGCGGTCAACGTGGCTACACCTTC.

V and J are TRBV7-9 and TRBJ1-1; unclear D gene. The germline V and J ends were trimmed by 1 base and 2 bases, with 8 bases remaining between them. Germline CDR1 reads SEHNR; CDR2 reads FQNEAQ (reference sequence). This CDR3 is 14 amino acids long. This chain's CDR3 is CASSLGNPNTEAFF. The DNA for the CDR3 is TGTGCCAGCAGCTTAGGAAATCCAAACACTGAAGCTTTCTTT.

This clone was observed a single time. The chain has TRBV9 and TRBJ1-3; 9 bases are shared with TRBD1. The CDR3 sequence is 11 residues long. Germline CDR1 reads SGDLS; CDR2 reads YYNGEE. The V gene end was trimmed by 3 bases and the J gene end by 16 bases; junction bases not matched to a gene: 5. The CDR3 DNA is TGTGCCAGCAGCGGCCGGGACAGGGCTTATTTT. The encoded protein is CASSGRDRAYF.

V gene TRBV29-1 combines with J gene TRBJ2-1; 13 nucleotides align to TRBD2. Losses at the gene ends were 1 base for V and 10 bases for J; bases not matched to a gene: 13. Germline CDR1 and CDR2: SQVTM and ANQGSEA. The CDR3 has 17 residues. The CDR3 here is CSVEVRRTSGRAQEQFF. For the CDR3, the DNA is TGCAGCGTTGAAGTGCGGCGAACTAGCGGGAGGGCCCAGGAGCAGTTCTTC.

The chain links TRBV9 to TRBJ2-3; 10 bases match TRBD2. The V gene end was trimmed by 0 bases and the J gene end by 5 bases; junction bases not matched to a gene: 6. The CDR3 is made up of 16 amino acids. Germline V gives CDR1 SGDLS, CDR2 YYNGEE. As DNA, the CDR3 is TGTGCCAGCAGCGTAGGGGAGCGGGGGGGCAGAGATACGCAGTATTTT. It codes for CASSVGERGGRDTQYF. Full variable domain (remainder filled in from reference TRBV9 and TRBJ2-3): DSGVTQTPKHLITATGQRVTLRCSPRSGDLSVYWYQQSLDQGLQFLIQYYNGEERAKGNILERFSAQQFPDLHSELNLSSLELGDSALYFCASSVGERGGRDTQYFGPGTRLTVL.

In DNA form, the CDR3 reads TGCAGCTCGGACAGGGGGCCGATGAACACTGAAGCTTTCTTT. It encodes CSSDRGPMNTEAFF. This rearrangement joins TRBV29-1 to TRBJ1-1, with 11 bases matching TRBD1. The germline gives CDR1 SQVTM, CDR2 ANQGSEA. J was trimmed by 0 bases and V by 8 bases; bases with no gene match: 5. This CDR3 comprises 14 residues. The full variable domain, in which reference TRBV29-1 and TRBJ1-1 provide the parts outside the CDR3, is SAVISQKPSRDICQRGTSLTIQCQVDSQVTMMFWYRQQPGQSLTLIATANQGSEATYESGFVIDKFPISRPNLTFSTLTVSNMSPEDSSIYLCSSDRGPMNTEAFFGQGTRLTVV.

The rearrangement uses TRBV5-5 and TRBJ2-7; the D is unclear. The CDR3 loop spans 14 amino acids. Germline CDR1 is SGHKS and CDR2 is YYEKEE (reference sequence). V dropped 0 bases and J dropped 2 bases, with 9 bases sitting between them. In DNA, the CDR3 is TGTGCCAGCAGCTTGGCCTTTATTCCCTACGAGCAGTACTTC. It specifies CASSLAFIPYEQYF.

The chain is built from TRBV10-2 and TRBJ2-1; 7 nucleotides line up with TRBD2. Germline CDR1 reads WSHSY; CDR2 reads SAAADI. The CDR3 runs 13 residues. J gave up 9 bases and V 0 bases, and 2 bases lay outside the gene matches. This CDR3 is CASSESQRGEQFF. Written as DNA, the CDR3 is TGCGCCAGCAGTGAGTCACAGCGGGGTGAGCAGTTCTTC.

This sequence joins TRBV10-1 and TRBJ1-1, with 10 positions matching TRBD1. The V segment lost 4 bases and the J segment 3 bases; nucleotides outside the gene matches: 5. Per the germline V gene, CDR1 is WNHNN and CDR2 is SYGVQD (reference sequence). The CDR3 has 15 amino acids. The CDR3 spells CASSAGTGAYTEAFF. In DNA form, the CDR3 reads TGCGCCAGCAGTGCCGGGACAGGGGCTTACACTGAAGCTTTCTTT.

The chain links TRBV6-1 to TRBJ2-3; perhaps TRBD2 as D (6 bases). The CDR3 runs 14 residues. Germline CDR1 reads MNHNS; CDR2 reads SASEGT. The germline V and J ends were trimmed by 1 base and 7 bases, with 12 bases remaining between them. The CDR3 coding sequence is TGTGCCAGCAGTGAAGGGGAGGAATCCAATACGCAGTATTTT. Encoded protein: CASSEGEESNTQYF.

This chain connects TRBV5-4 to TRBJ1-1, with D unresolved. CDR1 is SGHNT and CDR2 is YYREEE in the germline V gene (reference sequence). This CDR3 is 12 amino acids long. V was shortened by 0 bases and J by 7 bases, with 7 bases between the two germline ends. CDR3 loop: CASSLGRLEAFF. The CDR3 nucleotides read TGTGCCAGCAGCTTGGGTAGGCTTGAAGCTTTCTTT.

V and J are TRBV7-8 and TRBJ1-5; TRBD1 might be the D (6 bases). The CDR3 extends over 17 amino acids. Germline V gene lookup returns CDR1 SGHVS and CDR2 FQNEAQ. Trimming took off 1 base at V and 0 bases at J, with 13 bases between the two ends. The CDR3: CASSLDRGRGSNQPQHF. CDR3 DNA sequence: TGTGCCAGCAGCTTAGACCGGGGCAGGGGTAGCAATCAGCCCCAGCATTTT.

The CDR3 DNA reads TGTGCCTGGAGTGTCCTGGGGACAGGGGCTGAAAAACTGTTTTTT. It translates to CAWSVLGTGAEKLFF. The gene calls are TRBV30 and TRBJ1-4, with 10 bases lining up with TRBD1. The V segment lost 0 bases and the J segment 7 bases; nucleotides outside the gene matches: 5. CDR1 and CDR2 from the germline V gene are GTSNPN and SVGIG (reference sequence). The CDR3 is 15 amino acids.